This TCR beta chain derives from a study of T cell repertoires in ileal Crohn's disease. The study, taken as a whole, reports: Every patient over 26.8% clonality showed endoscopic recurrence.

This CDR3 spans 16 amino acids. From germline, CDR1 is SEHNR and CDR2 FQNEAQ (reference sequence). V was pared by 5 bases and J by 3 bases, with 10 bases of the junction left unmatched. Profiling relied on immunoSEQ multiplex PCR, and the TCRdb table lists in-frame clones only, not all of them. The sample has 3,000 to 3,500 clones, just over 85% seen once. Time point given: neoterminal ileum biopsy at postoperative endoscopy, about 6 months after surgery. Adults with ileal or ileocolonic Crohn's disease and an indication for resection were eligible. This clone was seen just once. Its antigen is not identified.

The receptor was isolated from an adult with Crohn's disease. The sequencing sample was made of ileal tissue. V and J are TRBV7-9 and TRBJ1-2; 9 bases are a match to TRBD1. The CDR3 reads CASSETRDRVDYGYTF. CDR3 DNA: TGTGCCAGCAGCGAAACCCGGGACAGGGTGGACTATGGCTACACCTTC.